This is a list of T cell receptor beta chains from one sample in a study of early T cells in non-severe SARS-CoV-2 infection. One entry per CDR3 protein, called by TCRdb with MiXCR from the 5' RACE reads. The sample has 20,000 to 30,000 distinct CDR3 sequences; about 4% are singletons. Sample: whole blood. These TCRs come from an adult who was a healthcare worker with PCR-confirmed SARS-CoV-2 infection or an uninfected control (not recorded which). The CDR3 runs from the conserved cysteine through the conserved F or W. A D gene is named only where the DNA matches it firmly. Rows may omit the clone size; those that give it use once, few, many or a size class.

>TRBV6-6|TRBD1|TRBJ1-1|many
CASSSRAGQGAATEAFF
TGTGCCAGCAGCTCCAGAGCGGGACAGGGGGCCGCCACTGAAGCTTTCTTT
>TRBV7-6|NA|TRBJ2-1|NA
CASSPFQGNEQFF
TGTGCCAGCAGCCCATTCCAGGGTAATGAGCAGTTCTTC
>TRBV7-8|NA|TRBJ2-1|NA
CASSLHLQSSYNEQFF
TGTGCCAGCAGCTTGCACCTCCAGAGCTCCTACAATGAGCAGTTCTTC
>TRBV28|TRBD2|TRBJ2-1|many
CASSQLAGRFF
TGTGCCAGCAGTCAACTAGCGGGACGGTTCTTC
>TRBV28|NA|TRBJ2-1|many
CASSSGLGDEQFF
TGTGCCAGCAGTTCCGGCCTCGGCGATGAGCAGTTCTTC
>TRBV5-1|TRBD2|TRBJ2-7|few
CASSEAGGRSYEQYF
TGCGCCAGCAGCGAGGCGGGAGGGCGGTCGTACGAGCAGTACTTC
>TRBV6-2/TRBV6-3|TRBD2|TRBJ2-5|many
CASSYESSGSETQYF
TGTGCCAGCAGTTACGAGAGTAGCGGGAGTGAGACCCAGTACTTC
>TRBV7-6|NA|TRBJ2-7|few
CASSLEGGPPSSYEQYF
TGTGCCAGCAGCTTAGAGGGTGGCCCCCCGAGCTCCTACGAGCAGTACTTC
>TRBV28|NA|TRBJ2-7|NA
CASTPFLTASYEQYF
TGTGCCAGCACCCCATTCTTGACAGCATCCTACGAGCAGTACTTC
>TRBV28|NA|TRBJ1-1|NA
CASSLGGKRNGFF
TGTGCCAGCAGTTTAGGGGGAAAGAGAAATGGTTTCTTT
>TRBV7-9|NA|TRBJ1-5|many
CASTPLKAGGQPQHF
TGTGCCAGCACCCCCCTAAAAGCGGGAGGACAGCCCCAGCATTTT
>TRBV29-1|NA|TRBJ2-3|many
CSASQGPSTDTQYF
TGCAGCGCCTCCCAGGGTCCTAGCACAGATACGCAGTATTTT
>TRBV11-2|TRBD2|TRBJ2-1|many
CASSLTSGTPNEQFF
TGTGCCAGCAGCTTGACTAGCGGTACTCCCAATGAGCAGTTCTTC
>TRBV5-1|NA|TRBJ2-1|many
CASSLSQGTEQFF
TGCGCCAGCAGCTTAAGTCAGGGCACTGAGCAGTTCTTC
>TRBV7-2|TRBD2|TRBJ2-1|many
CASSLETSGKAYNEQFF
TGTGCCAGCAGCTTAGAAACTAGCGGGAAGGCCTACAATGAGCAGTTCTTC
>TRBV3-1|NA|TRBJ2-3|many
CASSQEAPDTQYF
TGTGCCAGCAGCCAAGAGGCCCCAGATACGCAGTATTTT
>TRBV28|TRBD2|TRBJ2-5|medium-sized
CASSLPASGRRETQYF
TGTGCCAGCAGTTTACCGGCTAGCGGGAGGAGGGAGACCCAGTACTTC
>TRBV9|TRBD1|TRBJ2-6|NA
CASSVAMTGGLGANVLTF
TGTGCCAGCAGCGTAGCTATGACAGGGGGACTCGGGGCCAACGTCCTGACTTTC
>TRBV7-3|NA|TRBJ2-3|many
CASSLNPGGDTQYF
TGTGCCAGCAGCTTAAATCCTGGCGGAGATACGCAGTATTTT
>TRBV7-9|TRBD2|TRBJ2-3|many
CASSQIAGADTQYF
TGTGCCAGCAGCCAGATAGCGGGAGCAGATACGCAGTATTTT